Below, one TCR beta chain is given with its context. The antigen is undetermined. A multiplex PCR was run with 60 Vbeta primers and 13 Jbeta primers. TCRdb keeps only in-frame clones here, not all; method: immunoSEQ multiplex PCR. The sample holds some 180,000 clones, roughly 73% seen once. The entry originates in a study of cytomegalovirus exposure and HLA in healthy donors. Study background: Early on, a data release was issued that held some 91 million unique TCRs from HLA-typed donors. General study results and limits: Several of the most significant clusters appeared linked to common viral pathogens, based on a later analysis. Sequencing had likely introduced a cluster of highly shared sequence variants as an artifact.

The length of the CDR3 is 15 residues. CDR1 SGHRS and CDR2 YFSETQ come from the germline V gene. Trimming left V 4 bases short and J 0 bases short, with 13 bases between. Healthy bone marrow donors made up the cohort. This chain uses TRBV5-1 with TRBJ1-1; a possible D gene is TRBD1 (5 bases). The sequenced sample was PBMCs. This clonotype was sampled from a woman aged 25 to 39 in good health and CMV-seronegative. This chain's CDR3 is CASSRRGDMNTEAFF. For the CDR3, the DNA is TGCGCCAGCAGCCGGCGGGGGGATATGAACACTGAAGCTTTCTTT.